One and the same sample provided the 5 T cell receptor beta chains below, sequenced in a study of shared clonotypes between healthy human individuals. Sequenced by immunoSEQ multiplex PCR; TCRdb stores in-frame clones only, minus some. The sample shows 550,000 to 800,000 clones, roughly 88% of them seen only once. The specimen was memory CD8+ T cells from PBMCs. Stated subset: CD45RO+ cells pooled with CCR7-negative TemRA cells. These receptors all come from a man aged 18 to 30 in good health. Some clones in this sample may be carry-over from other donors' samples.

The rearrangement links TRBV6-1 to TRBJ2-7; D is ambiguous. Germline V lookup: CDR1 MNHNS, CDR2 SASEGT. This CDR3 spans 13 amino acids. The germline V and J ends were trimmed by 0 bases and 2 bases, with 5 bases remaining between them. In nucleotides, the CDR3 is TGTGCCAGCAGTGAAGCTTACACCTACGAGCAGTACTTC. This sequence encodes CASSEAYTYEQYF.

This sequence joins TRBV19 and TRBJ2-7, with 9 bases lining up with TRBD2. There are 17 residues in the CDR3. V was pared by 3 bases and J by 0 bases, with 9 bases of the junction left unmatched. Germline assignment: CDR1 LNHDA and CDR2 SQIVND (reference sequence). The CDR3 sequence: CASSIYPSGRPSYEQYF. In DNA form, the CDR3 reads TGTGCCAGTAGTATCTACCCGAGCGGGAGGCCCTCCTACGAGCAGTACTTC.

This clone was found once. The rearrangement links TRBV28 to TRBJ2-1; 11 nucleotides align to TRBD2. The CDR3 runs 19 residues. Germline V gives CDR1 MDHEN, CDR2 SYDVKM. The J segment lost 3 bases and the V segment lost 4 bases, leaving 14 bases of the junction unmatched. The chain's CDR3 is CASSSRLLLTSGNYNEQFF. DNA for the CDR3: TGTGCCAGCAGTTCCCGACTCCTCCTGACTAGCGGGAACTACAATGAGCAGTTCTTC. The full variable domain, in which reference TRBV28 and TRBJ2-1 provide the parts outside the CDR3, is DVKVTQSSRYLVKRTGEKVFLECVQDMDHENMFWYRQDPGLGLRLIYFSYDVKMKEKGDIPEGYSVSREKKERFSLILESASTNQTSMYLCASSSRLLLTSGNYNEQFFGPGTRLTVL.

The CDR3 sequence is CASSYNAGTQPQHF. CDR3 sequence (DNA): TGTGCCAGCAGTTACAATGCGGGAACTCAGCCCCAGCATTTT. This sequence joins TRBV6-6 and TRBJ1-5; D remains unclear. Per the germline V gene, CDR1 is MNHNY and CDR2 is SVGAGI (reference sequence). This CDR3 has 14 residues. V was clipped by 2 bases and J by 6 bases, with 11 bases between them.

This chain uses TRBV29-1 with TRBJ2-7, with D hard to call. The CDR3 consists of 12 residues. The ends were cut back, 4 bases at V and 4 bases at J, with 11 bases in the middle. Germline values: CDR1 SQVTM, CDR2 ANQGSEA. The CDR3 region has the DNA TGCAGCGTTGCTCGGTGGGATTACGAGCAGTACTTC. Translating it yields CSVARWDYEQYF.